This note documents a single T cell receptor (beta chain) sequence. Primers for the PCR totalled 60 Vbeta and 13 Jbeta. Assay used: immunoSEQ multiplex PCR; TCRdb lists only in-frame clones, some missing. This sample has 150,000 to 200,000 clones; approximately 80% occur once, and the top ten carry 13% to 15%. The sample comes from a study of cytomegalovirus exposure and HLA in healthy donors. This CDR3 has 20 residues. The chain is built from TRBV21-1 and TRBJ2-3; TRBD2 reflects the table's D call only, with no check against the DNA. TRBV21-1 is a pseudogene. The sequenced sample was PBMCs. The sequence was collected from a woman in her thirties in good health and CMV-seropositive. The CDR3: CASSKVPYPSGNLGTDTQYF. The CDR3 coding sequence is TGTGCCAGCAGCAAAGTTCCCTACCCCTCGGGAAATTTAGGGACAGATACGCAGTATTTT.